This T cell receptor (beta chain) was recovered during a study of blood T cell repertoires in COVID-19. Study overall: The analysed material was cDNA or gDNA that came from T cells, B-cell-depleted T cells, or PBMCs.

This CDR3 comprises 14 residues. V lost 1 base to trimming and J lost 10 bases; unmatched junction nucleotides: 5. Germline CDR1 is SGHNT and CDR2 is YYREEE (reference sequence). The assay was immunoSEQ multiplex PCR, and TCRdb's table has in-frame clones only and misses some. The sample records around 250,000 clones, approximately 86% being singletons. The specimen sequenced was PBMCs or T cells enriched from blood (not recorded which). The sequence derives from a woman in her fifties or sixties who had recovered from COVID-19. This rearrangement joins TRBV5-4 to TRBJ1-6; 7 nucleotides match TRBD1. CDR3 coding DNA: TGTGCCAGCAGCTTGCAGGGGGTCTTATCACCCCTCCACTTT. Translating gives CASSLQGVLSPLHF.